A selection of T cell receptor beta chains follows, all from one sample in a study of spatial heterogeneity in lung cancer. TCRdb recomputed calls from the 5' RACE reads with MiXCR, one row per CDR3 protein. The repertoire holds about 13,000 distinct CDR3 sequences, with around 3.1% as singletons. This sample comprised lung tumor tissue, obtained at surgery. The receptor set was obtained from a male donor with early-stage non-small cell lung cancer. The CDR3 runs from the conserved cysteine through the conserved F or W. The order of the fields is J gene, clone size, D gene, V gene, CDR3 protein, CDR3 DNA. A D gene is named only where the DNA matches it firmly. Clone size is stated in some rows and not others, as once, few, many or a class when expanded.

j_gene: TRBJ1-3; abundance: few; d_gene: NA; v_gene: TRBV7-6; CDR3aa: CASSLNPTGEGNTIYF; CDR3nt: TGTGCCAGCAGCTTAAACCCGACAGGAGAAGGAAACACCATATATTTT
j_gene: TRBJ2-7; abundance: NA; d_gene: TRBD2; v_gene: TRBV2; CDR3aa: CASSETSGGRNEQYF; CDR3nt: TGTGCCAGCAGTGAAACTAGCGGGGGGAGGAACGAGCAGTACTTC
j_gene: TRBJ1-2; abundance: NA; d_gene: TRBD1; v_gene: TRBV30; CDR3aa: CAGYQGAGGYTF; CDR3nt: TGTGCCGGTTATCAGGGGGCCGGGGGCTACACCTTC
j_gene: TRBJ1-1; abundance: many; d_gene: TRBD1; v_gene: TRBV11-3; CDR3aa: CASSLGGQGGTEAFF; CDR3nt: TGTGCCAGCAGCTTAGGGGGACAGGGAGGAACTGAAGCTTTCTTT
j_gene: TRBJ1-1; abundance: many; d_gene: NA; v_gene: TRBV7-9; CDR3aa: CASSLHSTGGGLGAFF; CDR3nt: TGTGCCAGCAGCTTACATTCGACAGGTGGAGGTTTAGGGGCTTTCTTT
j_gene: TRBJ1-2; abundance: many; d_gene: NA; v_gene: TRBV7-2; CDR3aa: CASSSDTGRRYGYTF; CDR3nt: TGTGCCAGCAGCTCGGACACGGGTCGGCGCTATGGCTACACCTTC
j_gene: TRBJ1-5; abundance: many; d_gene: NA; v_gene: TRBV7-2; CDR3aa: CASSPFEAGPQHF; CDR3nt: TGTGCCAGCAGCCCGTTTGAGGCAGGCCCCCAGCATTTT
j_gene: TRBJ1-4; abundance: medium-sized; d_gene: NA; v_gene: TRBV13; CDR3aa: CASSLGSHATNEKLFF; CDR3nt: TGTGCCAGCAGCTTAGGCAGCCATGCAACTAATGAAAAACTGTTTTTT
j_gene: TRBJ1-1; abundance: many; d_gene: NA; v_gene: TRBV11-2; CDR3aa: CASSPRDFSEAFF; CDR3nt: TGTGCCAGCAGCCCCCGGGACTTTAGTGAAGCTTTCTTT
j_gene: TRBJ2-7; abundance: many; d_gene: NA; v_gene: TRBV23-1; CDR3aa: CASSLSLSHGPHYEQYF; CDR3nt: TGCGCCAGCAGTCTTTCCCTGAGTCACGGCCCCCACTACGAGCAGTACTTC
j_gene: TRBJ2-7; abundance: NA; d_gene: TRBD1; v_gene: TRBV6-1; CDR3aa: CASSDTGGPYEQYF; CDR3nt: TGTGCCAGCAGTGACACAGGGGGCCCCTACGAGCAGTACTTC
j_gene: TRBJ1-5; abundance: many; d_gene: NA; v_gene: TRBV7-2; CDR3aa: CASSIPSGPQHF; CDR3nt: TGTGCCAGCAGCATCCCCTCCGGGCCCCAGCATTTT
j_gene: TRBJ2-3; abundance: medium-sized; d_gene: TRBD2; v_gene: TRBV29-1; CDR3aa: CSLRTSGTDTQYF; CDR3nt: TGCAGCCTAAGGACTAGCGGCACAGATACGCAGTATTTT
j_gene: TRBJ1-2; abundance: many; d_gene: NA; v_gene: TRBV12-3/TRBV12-4; CDR3aa: CASSFQKGSVDGYTF; CDR3nt: TGTGCCAGCAGTTTCCAAAAGGGGTCTGTTGATGGCTACACCTTC
j_gene: TRBJ2-1; abundance: many; d_gene: NA; v_gene: TRBV7-2; CDR3aa: CASSSDSSPYNEQFF; CDR3nt: TGTGCCAGCAGCTCCGACAGTTCCCCCTACAATGAGCAGTTCTTC
j_gene: TRBJ2-1; abundance: many; d_gene: TRBD1; v_gene: TRBV4-3; CDR3aa: CASSLNGQGRREQFF; CDR3nt: TGCGCCAGCAGCCTCAACGGACAGGGGAGGCGCGAGCAGTTCTTC
j_gene: TRBJ1-6; abundance: many; d_gene: TRBD1; v_gene: TRBV20-1; CDR3aa: CSAGDRLNSPLHF; CDR3nt: TGCAGTGCTGGGGACAGGTTAAATTCACCCCTCCACTTT
j_gene: TRBJ1-1; abundance: many; d_gene: NA; v_gene: TRBV12-3/TRBV12-4; CDR3aa: CASSPIDRNTEAFF; CDR3nt: TGTGCCAGCAGTCCGATTGACCGGAACACTGAAGCTTTCTTT
j_gene: TRBJ1-2; abundance: many; d_gene: NA; v_gene: TRBV10-3; CDR3aa: CAISGGFGVSYYGYTF; CDR3nt: TGTGCCATCAGTGGAGGCTTCGGGGTCTCCTACTATGGCTACACCTTC
j_gene: TRBJ1-1; abundance: many; d_gene: TRBD1; v_gene: TRBV7-8; CDR3aa: CASSLRDRGTEAFF; CDR3nt: TGTGCCAGCAGCCTTCGGGACAGGGGCACTGAAGCTTTCTTT
j_gene: TRBJ1-6; abundance: many; d_gene: NA; v_gene: TRBV5-1; CDR3aa: CASSLDRNSPLHF; CDR3nt: TGCGCCAGCAGCTTGGATCGTAATTCACCCCTCCACTTT
j_gene: TRBJ1-4; abundance: many; d_gene: NA; v_gene: TRBV7-9; CDR3aa: CASSLYGSTNEKLFF; CDR3nt: TGTGCCAGCAGCTTATACGGATCAACTAATGAAAAACTGTTTTTT
j_gene: TRBJ2-2; abundance: many; d_gene: NA; v_gene: TRBV7-9; CDR3aa: CATTLVIGGELFF; CDR3nt: TGTGCCACCACGCTCGTCATCGGCGGGGAGCTGTTTTTT
j_gene: TRBJ2-3; abundance: few; d_gene: TRBD1; v_gene: TRBV4-3; CDR3aa: CASSPGQGYTDTQYF; CDR3nt: TGCGCCAGCAGCCCCGGACAGGGCTACACAGATACGCAGTATTTT
j_gene: TRBJ1-5; abundance: many; d_gene: NA; v_gene: TRBV7-2; CDR3aa: CASSLSTGPGQPQHF; CDR3nt: TGTGCCAGCAGCTTAAGTACAGGGCCAGGGCAGCCCCAGCATTTT
j_gene: TRBJ2-2; abundance: many; d_gene: NA; v_gene: TRBV30; CDR3aa: CAWSVQAIYTGELFF; CDR3nt: TGTGCCTGGAGTGTACAAGCGATCTACACCGGGGAGCTGTTTTTT
j_gene: TRBJ1-1; abundance: medium-sized; d_gene: NA; v_gene: TRBV2; CDR3aa: CASSESGRMNTEAFF; CDR3nt: TGTGCCAGCAGTGAATCAGGCCGGATGAACACTGAAGCTTTCTTT
j_gene: TRBJ2-2; abundance: many; d_gene: NA; v_gene: TRBV7-3; CDR3aa: CASSLITGGPGELFF; CDR3nt: TGTGCCAGCAGCTTAATAACCGGGGGCCCCGGGGAGCTGTTTTTT
j_gene: TRBJ2-5; abundance: many; d_gene: NA; v_gene: TRBV10-1; CDR3aa: CASSWYQETQYF; CDR3nt: TGCGCCAGCAGTTGGTACCAAGAGACCCAGTACTTC
j_gene: TRBJ1-2; abundance: many; d_gene: NA; v_gene: TRBV19; CDR3aa: CASSIQLHNGYTF; CDR3nt: TGTGCCAGTAGTATCCAGCTCCACAATGGCTACACCTTC
j_gene: TRBJ1-3; abundance: few; d_gene: NA; v_gene: TRBV27; CDR3aa: CASSEGIGNTIYF; CDR3nt: TGTGCCAGCAGCGAGGGGATTGGAAACACCATATATTTT
j_gene: TRBJ1-5; abundance: many; d_gene: NA; v_gene: TRBV7-3; CDR3aa: CASSSRHRGGSNQPQHF; CDR3nt: TGTGCCAGCAGCTCCCGCCATCGGGGGGGTAGCAATCAGCCCCAGCATTTT
j_gene: TRBJ1-5; abundance: NA; d_gene: NA; v_gene: TRBV28; CDR3aa: CASSLLGLEEHF; CDR3nt: TGTGCCAGCAGTTTACTCGGCCTTGAAGAGCATTTT
j_gene: TRBJ2-7; abundance: many; d_gene: NA; v_gene: TRBV20-1; CDR3aa: CSAEFRGLGYEQYF; CDR3nt: TGCAGTGCTGAATTCCGTGGACTCGGGTACGAGCAGTACTTC
j_gene: TRBJ2-2; abundance: many; d_gene: NA; v_gene: TRBV19; CDR3aa: CASNERRGAGELFF; CDR3nt: TGTGCCAGCAACGAAAGGAGGGGAGCCGGGGAGCTGTTTTTT
j_gene: TRBJ1-1; abundance: many; d_gene: TRBD1; v_gene: TRBV12-3/TRBV12-4; CDR3aa: CASSFGERGPKAFF; CDR3nt: TGTGCCAGCAGTTTTGGGGAAAGGGGGCCTAAAGCTTTCTTT
j_gene: TRBJ1-6; abundance: many; d_gene: NA; v_gene: TRBV12-3/TRBV12-4; CDR3aa: CASSFGEGNSPLHF; CDR3nt: TGTGCCAGCAGTTTCGGGGAGGGAAATTCACCCCTCCACTTT
j_gene: TRBJ1-3; abundance: NA; d_gene: NA; v_gene: TRBV30; CDR3aa: CAWSVEGRISGNTIYF; CDR3nt: TGTGCCTGGAGTGTAGAAGGCCGGATCTCTGGAAACACCATATATTTT
j_gene: TRBJ1-1; abundance: many; d_gene: NA; v_gene: TRBV11-2; CDR3aa: CASSHLPFTLTARELNTEAFF; CDR3nt: TGTGCCAGCAGCCACTTACCCTTCACCCTCACCGCCAGGGAGCTGAACACTGAAGCTTTCTTT
j_gene: TRBJ2-2; abundance: many; d_gene: TRBD2; v_gene: TRBV4-3; CDR3aa: CASSQDFRLAVTGELFF; CDR3nt: TGCGCCAGCAGCCAAGATTTTCGGCTAGCGGTCACCGGGGAGCTGTTTTTT
j_gene: TRBJ1-2; abundance: medium-sized; d_gene: NA; v_gene: TRBV29-1; CDR3aa: CSVEGIANYGYTF; CDR3nt: TGCAGCGTTGAGGGAATCGCGAACTATGGCTACACCTTC
j_gene: TRBJ1-1; abundance: many; d_gene: TRBD1; v_gene: TRBV6-1; CDR3aa: CASSTGQTNTEAFF; CDR3nt: TGTGCCAGCAGTACGGGACAGACGAACACTGAAGCTTTCTTT
j_gene: TRBJ2-5; abundance: medium-sized; d_gene: NA; v_gene: TRBV28; CDR3aa: CASSLPQRGETQYF; CDR3nt: TGTGCCAGCAGTTTACCCCAAAGGGGAGAGACCCAGTACTTC
j_gene: TRBJ2-2; abundance: many; d_gene: TRBD1; v_gene: TRBV11-3; CDR3aa: CASTRDSHTAGELFF; CDR3nt: TGTGCCAGCACCAGGGACAGCCACACCGCCGGGGAGCTGTTTTTT
j_gene: TRBJ2-1; abundance: many; d_gene: NA; v_gene: TRBV7-2; CDR3aa: CASSSGEYNEQFF; CDR3nt: TGTGCCAGCAGCAGCGGAGAGTACAATGAGCAGTTCTTC